Below, one TCR beta chain is given with its context. The sample is drawn from a study of T-cell reconstitution after alpha-beta-depleted transplantation in children. This CDR3 is built from 14 residues. Deletions cut 7 bases from V and 0 bases from J, with 9 bases between. Library preparation (for TCRbeta) was performed with unique molecular identifiers. TCRdb re-analysed the PCR reads in MiXCR, keeping a single row per CDR3 protein. The sample contains about 90,000 distinct CDR3 sequences, 7% to 10% of which appear only once. This sequence originates from a human donor who donated a stem cell graft to a child with congenital amegakaryocytic thrombocytopenia. The sequences come from PBMCs from the stem cell graft donor, collected from the stem cell graft. V is TRBV12-3 or TRBV12-4 and J is TRBJ1-4, with D hard to call. CDR3: CASTDTATNEKLFF. Here the CDR3 DNA reads TGTGCCAGCACCGACACAGCAACTAATGAAAAACTGTTTTTT.